This T cell receptor (beta chain) stems from a study of CD8 T cells in ankylosing spondylitis. A few counts support this clonotype. Antigen: not known. Whole-study results and caveats: A motif of 7 or 8 highly homologous TCR beta variants was seen as apparently characteristic of ankylosing spondylitis blood. A subset of motif variants has previously been described in the synovial fluid and blood of reactive arthritis.

CDR1 and CDR2 from the germline V gene are MGHRA and YSYEKL. CDR3 size: 14 residues. V was cut by 4 bases and J by 5 bases, with 12 bases left in between. Generation of TCR beta libraries employed quantitative 5'-RACE incorporating molecular barcodes. MiXCR was run by TCRdb on the 5' RACE reads, yielding one entry per CDR3 protein. This sample yields a few hundred thousand distinct CDR3 sequences, of which 15% to 20% are seen a single time; about a third belongs to the top ten. Source material: blood, either unsorted or a sorted T cell fraction (not recorded which). V and J are TRBV4-1 and TRBJ2-1; D tentatively fits TRBD1 or TRBD2 (5 bases each). The receptor's source is a male donor with ankylosing spondylitis or in good health (not recorded which). In nucleotides, the CDR3 is TGCGCCAGCAGCCCCGGTTTGGGACACAATGAGCAGTTCTTC. Protein sequence: CASSPGLGHNEQFF.